This TCR beta chain was profiled in a study of blood T cells in healthy people across ages. Turning to the study itself: Using template switching, researchers captured about one barcoded beta molecule for each two T cells.

Donors ranged from roughly 6 to 90 years old and were healthy Caucasians in Russia. PBMCs were isolated at a quantity of at least 6 million per sample. Germline CDR1 and CDR2: SEHNR and FQNEAQ (reference sequence). CDR3 size: 13 residues. With a J-beta primer mix and a sample-barcoded 5' primer, a second PCR ran roughly 6 to 11 cycles. From the 5' RACE reads, TCRdb called clonotypes with MiXCR, one entry per CDR3 protein. Seen here are fewer than 800,000 distinct CDR3 sequences, roughly 25% observed once, and the top ten hold 9.4%. These data were likewise used in another study, on T cells of mothers and their children.

This sequence joins TRBV7-9 and TRBJ2-1; D gene ambiguous. The J call may not be correct, given that the DNA end is closer to TRBJ2-5. The clonotype originates from a boy younger than 18 in good health. The sequenced material came from blood. DNA of the CDR3: TGTGCCAGCAATTTGGGCTATCAAGAGACCCAGTACTTC. It codes for CASNLGYQETQYF.